One and the same sample provided the 20 T cell receptor beta chains below, sequenced in a study of blood T cell repertoires in COVID-19. Measured with immunoSEQ multiplex PCR; TCRdb has only the in-frame clones, and not every one. The sample contains about 160,000 clones, approximately 80% of which appear only once. Source material: peripheral blood. These receptors all stem from a woman of 80 years or more with active or convalescent COVID-19.

The chain has TRBV5-5 and TRBJ2-2; D perhaps matches TRBD2 (6 bases). The CDR3 has 15 residues. The germline V gene has CDR1 SGHKS and CDR2 YYEKEE (reference sequence). V was pared by 4 bases and J by 4 bases, with 14 bases between. The chain's CDR3 is CASSPLGEVTGELFF. The CDR3 nucleotides are TGTGCCAGCAGCCCCCTAGGGGAGGTCACCGGGGAGCTGTTTTTT.

This chain links TRBV6-6 with TRBJ1-1, with 9 bases lining up with TRBD1. This CDR3 contains 15 residues. The J segment lost 3 bases and the V segment lost 5 bases, leaving 7 bases of the junction unmatched. Germline-derived CDR1 and CDR2 are MNHNY and SVGAGI (reference sequence). The CDR3, as DNA: TGTGCCAGCAGTAAACAGGGGGCCCTCTACACTGAAGCTTTCTTT. It codes for CASSKQGALYTEAFF.

Here the CDR3 reads CASKRDTDPRGYTF. The DNA of the CDR3 is TGTGCCAGCAAACGGGACACCGATCCTCGTGGCTACACCTTC. The rearrangement uses TRBV6-5 and TRBJ1-2, with a weak D call TRBD1 (6 bases). The CDR3 loop spans 14 amino acids. V lost 7 bases to trimming and J lost 7 bases, with 19 bases between them. The V gene's germline CDR1 is MNHEY and CDR2 SVGAGI.

This clone turned up a few times. The gene calls are TRBV27 and TRBJ2-7, with a tentative D call TRBD2 (5 bases). CDR1 and CDR2 (germline): MNHEY, SMNVEV (reference sequence). Between the trimmed V and J ends, which lost 5 bases and 1 base, there was a span of 18 bases. The CDR3 sequence is 16 residues long. Here the CDR3 DNA reads TGTGCCAGCAGTCCTACATTCACGGAGGCTTCCTACGAGCAGTACTTC. Its translation: CASSPTFTEASYEQYF.

The J gene is TRBJ1-2, the V gene TRBV2, with TRBD1 identical over 7 bases. CDR3 length: 15 residues. V was pared by 2 bases and J by 7 bases, with 10 bases of the junction left unmatched. Germline CDR1 is SNHLY and CDR2 is FYNNEI. The CDR3 here is CASSESRGGAGGYTF. CDR3 coding DNA: TGTGCCAGCAGTGAAAGTAGAGGGGGCGCGGGTGGCTACACCTTC.

This chain links TRBV13 with TRBJ2-3; 14 bases align to TRBD2. Trimming took 5 bases from V and 3 from J; bases not matched to a gene: 7. The CDR3 is 17 amino acids. Germline CDR1 PRHDT, CDR2 FYEKMQ (reference sequence). CDR3 region: CASSGGLAGALTDTQYF. The CDR3 coding sequence is TGTGCCAGCAGCGGGGGACTAGCGGGGGCTTTGACAGATACGCAGTATTTT.

The rearrangement links TRBV7-8 to TRBJ1-4; D call uncertain. The V end was cut by 4 bases, the J end by 0 bases, with 9 bases between. Germline CDR1 is SGHVS and CDR2 is FQNEAQ. This CDR3 comprises 15 residues. The CDR3 DNA follows: TGTGCCAGCAGCTCCGGGTGGGCAACTAATGAAAAACTGTTTTTT. It specifies CASSSGWATNEKLFF.

V and J are TRBV4-1 and TRBJ1-1; tentatively, D is TRBD1 (5 bases). The CDR3 runs to 14 residues. V shed 1 base and J shed 3 bases, with 9 bases lying between them. The germline gives CDR1 MGHRA, CDR2 YSYEKL. In nucleotides, the CDR3 is TGCGCCAGCAGCCAAGGTGCAGGGCACACTGAAGCTTTCTTT. This sequence encodes CASSQGAGHTEAFF.

The chain joins TRBV27 to TRBJ2-3; D unresolved. Trimming left V 6 bases short and J 1 base short, with 14 bases between. The CDR3 loop spans 15 amino acids. CDR1 and CDR2 (germline): MNHEY, SMNVEV (reference sequence). The CDR3 spells CASRLMAQGTDTQYF. In nucleotides, the CDR3 is TGTGCCAGCAGACTTATGGCCCAGGGCACAGATACGCAGTATTTT.

The chain uses TRBV6-6 and TRBJ1-5, with TRBD1 matching 8 bases. Trimming took 4 bases from V and 4 from J; bases not matched to a gene: 3. From germline, CDR1 is MNHNY and CDR2 SVGAGI (reference sequence). The CDR3 contains 14 residues. The CDR3: CASSSGQGNQPQHF. The CDR3, as DNA: TGTGCCAGCAGTTCTGGACAGGGTAATCAGCCCCAGCATTTT.

This clone has only one observation. J is TRBJ2-2 and V is TRBV5-4; 7 bases are shared with TRBD2. Germline CDR1 is SGHNT and CDR2 is YYREEE (reference sequence). The J segment lost 5 bases and the V segment lost 1 base, leaving 8 bases of the junction unmatched. The CDR3 length is 16 residues. This chain's CDR3 is CASSLSGGFRTGELFF. The CDR3, as DNA: TGTGCCAGCAGCTTGTCCGGGGGGTTTCGTACCGGGGAGCTGTTTTTT.

This clone occurred a few times. This sequence joins TRBV7-2 and TRBJ1-5, with D maybe TRBD1 (5 bases). Germline CDR1 SGHTA, CDR2 FQGNSA. The CDR3 loop spans 14 amino acids. Between the trimmed V and J ends, which lost 1 base and 6 bases, there was a span of 10 bases. The DNA for the CDR3 is TGTGCCAGCAGCTTAGGAGCGCAGGGTCAGCCCCAGCATTTT. Its protein is CASSLGAQGQPQHF. Full variable domain (rest looked up from reference TRBV7-2 and TRBJ1-5): GAGVSQSPSNKVTEKGKDVELRCDPISGHTALYWYRQSLGQGLEFLIYFQGNSAPDKSGLPSDRFSAERTGGSVSTLTIQRTQQEDSAVYLCASSLGAQGQPQHFGDGTRLSIL.

This rearrangement joins TRBV7-3 to TRBJ2-3; no reliable D call. The V gene lost 5 bases and the J gene lost 1 base, with 13 bases spanning the gap. Germline values: CDR1 SGHTA, CDR2 FQGTGA. CDR3 length: 15 residues. CDR3 nucleotide sequence: TGTGCCAGCAGCCCTGGCGGCCCCGGCACAGATACGCAGTATTTT. The encoded protein is CASSPGGPGTDTQYF.

J is TRBJ2-7 and V is TRBV27, with 7 bases matching TRBD2. From germline, CDR1 is MNHEY and CDR2 SMNVEV (reference sequence). The length of the CDR3 is 12 residues. J gave up 7 bases and V 7 bases, and 7 bases lay outside the gene matches. CDR3 in amino acids: CASTTMGGEQYF. The CDR3 DNA reads TGTGCCAGCACCACAATGGGGGGGGAGCAGTACTTC.

This chain joins TRBV7-2 and TRBJ1-6; TRBD1 agrees at 7 bases. The length of the CDR3 is 15 residues. Germline V CDR1 and CDR2: SGHTA, FQGNSA. The J segment lost 8 bases and the V segment lost 3 bases, leaving 7 bases of the junction unmatched. The CDR3 DNA is TGTGCCAGCAGCTTCTTGACAGGGCAAGATTCACCCCTCCACTTT. Translation gives CASSFLTGQDSPLHF. Using reference TRBV7-2 and TRBJ1-6 for the parts outside the CDR3, the full variable domain is GAGVSQSPSNKVTEKGKDVELRCDPISGHTALYWYRQSLGQGLEFLIYFQGNSAPDKSGLPSDRFSAERTGGSVSTLTIQRTQQEDSAVYLCASSFLTGQDSPLHFGNGTRLTVT.

The chain couples TRBV12-5 to TRBJ2-2, with D uncertain. V was trimmed by 0 bases and J by 8 bases, leaving 4 bases between them. Germline-derived CDR1 and CDR2 are LGHNT and FRNRAP. The CDR3 sequence is 12 residues long. In DNA form, the CDR3 reads TGTGCTAGTGGTTTGGTCGGTGGGGAGCTGTTTTTT. Residues: CASGLVGGELFF.

The chain recombines TRBV3-1 (or the pseudogene TRBV3-2) with TRBJ2-1; the D is unclear. Germline lookup yields CDR1 LGHDT and CDR2 YNNKEL (reference sequence). The CDR3 consists of 13 residues. Trimming stripped 4 bases from V and 0 bases from J, with 4 bases between. CDR3 sequence: CASSPSSYNEQFF. CDR3 DNA sequence: TGTGCCAGCAGCCCGAGCTCCTACAATGAGCAGTTCTTC.

The V call is TRBV4-2, the J call TRBJ1-5; D is perhaps TRBD1 (5 bases). Germline V gene data show CDR1 as LGHNA and CDR2 as YNFKEQ. The V gene lost 0 bases and the J gene lost 6 bases, with 12 bases spanning the gap. The CDR3 runs 15 residues. The CDR3 sequence is CASSQEGGGGQPQHF. For the CDR3, the DNA is TGTGCCAGCAGCCAAGAGGGTGGGGGAGGTCAGCCCCAGCATTTT.

The chain uses TRBV7-9 and TRBJ2-2, with 11 bases lining up with TRBD2. This CDR3 has 15 residues. V gave up 3 bases and J gave up 7 bases; unmatched junction bases: 4. Germline CDR1 SEHNR, CDR2 FQNEAQ (reference sequence). CDR3 in DNA: TGTGCCAGCAGCTTTCTAGCGGGGGGCATCGGGGAGCTGTTTTTT. It encodes CASSFLAGGIGELFF. Combining the CDR3 with reference TRBV7-9 and TRBJ2-2 gives the whole variable domain DTGVSQNPRHKITKRGQNVTFRCDPISEHNRLYWYRQTLGQGPEFLTYFQNEAQLEKSRLLSDRFSAERPKGSFSTLEIQRTEQGDSAMYLCASSFLAGGIGELFFGEGSRLTVL.

The V and J genes are TRBV19 and TRBJ2-4; 9 positions agree with TRBD1. Germline V gene lookup returns CDR1 LNHDA and CDR2 SQIVND (reference sequence). With 10 bases clipped from V and 1 base from J, the junction kept 14 bases outside the gene matches. The CDR3 is 17 residues long. The DNA for the CDR3 is TGTGCCACTGCCGGACAGGGGAGTTCTTTCGCCAAAAACATTCAGTACTTC. This sequence encodes CATAGQGSSFAKNIQYF.